This entry is about one T cell receptor (beta chain). With 3 bases removed from V and 8 bases from J, the gap between germline ends came to 17 bases. CDR1 is KGHSH and CDR2 is LQKENI in the germline V gene. CDR3 size: 16 residues. This specimen belongs to a study of blood T cell repertoires in COVID-19. Turning to the study itself: The United States, Italy and Spain supplied acute and convalescent COVID-19 samples. Sample material is recorded as cDNA or gDNA derived from T cells, B-cell-depleted T cells, or PBMCs.

Original processing methods: Reference gene primer amplification yielded estimated nucleated cell counts. This table comes from immunoSEQ multiplex PCR, and its TCRdb copy is limited to in-frame clones, with some not included. V, J and clone size reflect that table, while D and trimming were determined from the DNA. The top ten clones hold approximately 3.3% of a sample with more than 100,000 clones, roughly 86% of them seen once. The receptor was derived from an older woman with acute or convalescent COVID-19. The V call is TRBV18, the J call TRBJ1-6; D is perhaps TRBD1 (6 bases). Sequenced sample: peripheral blood. CDR3 nucleotide sequence: TGTGCCAGCTCACCCAAACCCAGGGGAACCTATTCACCCCTCCACTTT. Translating gives CASSPKPRGTYSPLHF.